These T cell receptor beta chains were read from a single sample in a study of molecular identifiers for immune sequencing clone quantification. TCRdb analysed the PCR reads with MiXCR anew, one entry per CDR3 protein. This sample has approximately 37,000 distinct CDR3 sequences, with roughly 19% found just once. The sequencing input was naive CD8+ T cells from blood, with Jurkat cell RNA spiked in. The receptor set was obtained from a human donor in good health. Some libraries in this study had Jurkat cell RNA spiked in. CDR3s include the opening cysteine and the closing phenylalanine or tryptophan. Each record gives: V gene, D gene, J gene, clone size, CDR3 DNA, CDR3 protein. D genes are given only for firm matches. Size is stated for part of the rows, as once, few or many counts, or as a class when the clone is expanded.

>TRBV11-2|.|TRBJ2-7|many
TGTGCCAGCAGCTCAGACATCTACGAGCAGTACTTC
CASSSDIYEQYF
>TRBV5-1|.|TRBJ2-5|.
TGCGCCAGCAGCGGGGGAGGTCTAGAGACCCAGTACTTC
CASSGGGLETQYF
>TRBV4-2|TRBD2|TRBJ2-3|many
TGTGCCAGCAGCCCCCCGGGAGGGTCCGATACGCAGTATTTT
CASSPPGGSDTQYF
>TRBV6-6|.|TRBJ2-7|many
TGTGCCAGCAGCAATTGGGGGTACGAGCAGTACTTC
CASSNWGYEQYF
>TRBV6-2/TRBV6-3|.|TRBJ2-1|many
TGTGCCAGCAGTAGGGACACCGGCTCCTACAATGAGCAGTTCTTC
CASSRDTGSYNEQFF
>TRBV28|.|TRBJ2-7|many
TGTGCCAGCAGTCTACAGGGATCCACCTACGAGCAGTACTTC
CASSLQGSTYEQYF
>TRBV10-3|.|TRBJ2-7|many
TGTGCCATCAGTGAGTACGGCGGGCGCCCGTCTGAGCAGTACTTC
CAISEYGGRPSEQYF